This TCR beta chain came from a study of shared clonotypes between healthy human individuals. The study's findings and limits: Sorted-subset samples were not fully sequenced, rarefaction indicated. A reduction in generation probabilities was seen for non-shared clonotypes relative to those shared by all four donors.

For each subset, genomic DNA was distributed in equal portions over several immunoSEQ plates. Profiling relied on immunoSEQ multiplex PCR, and the TCRdb table lists in-frame clones only, not all of them. The sample includes over a million clones, roughly 98% of them seen just once. Concerning this clone itself: Its specificity is not known.

Trimming took 1 base from V and 2 from J; bases not matched to a gene: 4. CDR1 is SGHAT, CDR2 FQNNGV, per germline. The CDR3 covers 16 residues. Sequencing was carried out using naive CD4+ T cells sorted from blood. As to subset: CD45RA+ positively selected. The TCR was taken from a man aged 30 to 39 in good health. The V and J genes are TRBV11-2 and TRBJ1-3; 8 bases align to TRBD1. CDR3 nucleotide sequence: TGTGCCAGCAGCTTAGGCCTGACAGGGGCTGGAAACACCATATATTTT. This encodes CASSLGLTGAGNTIYF.